This is a list of T cell receptor beta chains from one sample in a study of T cells of healthy individuals. TCRdb ran MiXCR on the 5' RACE reads and lists one entry per CDR3 protein. Of about 96,000 distinct CDR3 sequences detected, roughly 15% appear once; the ten largest clones hold 6.2%. These receptors all come from a human donor in good health. CDR3s include the opening cysteine and the closing phenylalanine or tryptophan. D genes are given only for firm matches. Size is stated for part of the rows, as once, few or many counts, or as a class when the clone is expanded.

>TRBJ1-1|TRBD1|TRBV12-3/TRBV12-4|-
CASSLGQGGSEAFF
TGTGCCAGCAGCTTGGGACAGGGGGGATCAGAAGCTTTCTTT
>TRBJ1-1|-|TRBV6-2/TRBV6-3|few
CASRTQGGTEAFF
TGTGCCAGCAGGACTCAGGGAGGCACTGAAGCTTTCTTT
>TRBJ2-7|TRBD2|TRBV4-1|few
CASSPGTSGRYEQYF
TGCGCCAGCAGCCCTGGGACTAGCGGTCGCTACGAGCAGTACTTC
>TRBJ1-2|-|TRBV7-9|many
CASSLGTGGYTF
TGTGCCAGCAGCTTAGGCACAGGGGGCTACACCTTC
>TRBJ2-1|TRBD1|TRBV5-6|-
CASSLSGQGDDEQFF
TGTGCCAGCAGCTTGTCGGGACAGGGGGACGATGAGCAGTTCTTC
>TRBJ2-5|-|TRBV9|-
CASSPRTDETQYF
TGTGCCAGCAGCCCCCGGACAGATGAGACCCAGTACTTC
>TRBJ1-4|-|TRBV5-6|-
CASSLKQATNEKLFF
TGTGCCAGCAGCTTGAAACAGGCAACTAATGAAAAACTGTTTTTT
>TRBJ2-5|-|TRBV6-6|-
CASSYSFPRTEEYETQYF
TGTGCCAGCAGTTACTCGTTTCCCCGGACAGAGGAATACGAGACCCAGTACTTC
>TRBJ2-5|TRBD2|TRBV19|many
CATAPGLALVETQYF
TGTGCCACTGCTCCGGGACTAGCTCTTGTGGAGACCCAGTACTTC
>TRBJ1-2|TRBD1|TRBV13|-
CASSLGRRTGGWDYGYTF
TGTGCCAGCAGCTTAGGCCGCAGGACAGGGGGCTGGGACTATGGCTACACCTTC
>TRBJ2-7|-|TRBV6-1|few
CASSEADGSYEQYF
TGTGCCAGCAGTGAAGCGGACGGTTCCTACGAGCAGTACTTC
>TRBJ1-2|-|TRBV5-1|-
CASSLEIEEGYTF
TGCGCCAGCAGCTTGGAGATTGAAGAGGGCTACACCTTC
>TRBJ2-5|-|TRBV28|few
CASSLLGQTQETQYF
TGTGCCAGCAGTTTACTAGGACAGACCCAAGAGACCCAGTACTTC